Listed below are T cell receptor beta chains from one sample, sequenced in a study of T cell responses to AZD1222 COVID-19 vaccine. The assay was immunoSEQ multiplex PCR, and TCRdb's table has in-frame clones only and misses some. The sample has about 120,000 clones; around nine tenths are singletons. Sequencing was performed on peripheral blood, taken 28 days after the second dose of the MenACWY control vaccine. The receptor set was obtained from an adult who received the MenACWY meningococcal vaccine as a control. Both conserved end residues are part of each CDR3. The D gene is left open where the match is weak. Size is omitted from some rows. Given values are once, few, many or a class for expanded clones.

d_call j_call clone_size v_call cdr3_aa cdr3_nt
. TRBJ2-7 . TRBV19 CASSTGWAYEQYF TGTGCCAGTAGTACAGGGTGGGCCTACGAGCAGTACTTC
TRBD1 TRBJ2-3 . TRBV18 CASSLTGILTDTQYF TGTGCCAGCTCACTGACAGGGATTTTGACAGATACGCAGTATTTT
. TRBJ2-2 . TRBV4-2 CASSQEVNTGELFF TGTGCCAGCAGCCAAGAAGTGAACACCGGGGAGCTGTTTTTT
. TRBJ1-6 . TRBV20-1 CSARRGTPLHF TGCAGTGCTAGGAGAGGGACACCCCTCCACTTT
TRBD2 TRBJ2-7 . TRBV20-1 CSASLQSGSLTYEQYF TGCAGTGCTAGTCTCCAAAGCGGGAGTTTAACGTACGAGCAGTACTTC
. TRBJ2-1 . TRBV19 CASSSATPYNEQFF TGTGCCAGTAGTAGCGCCACTCCCTACAATGAGCAGTTCTTC
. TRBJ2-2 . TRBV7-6 CASSFPVGTGELFF TGTGCCAGCAGCTTCCCCGTCGGGACCGGGGAGCTGTTTTTT
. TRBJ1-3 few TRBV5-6 CASSLRAGFTIYF TGTGCCAGCAGCTTACGCGCCGGGTTCACCATATATTTT
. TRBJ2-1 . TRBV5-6 CASSPGTVYNEQFF TGTGCCAGCAGCCCCGGGACTGTCTACAATGAGCAGTTCTTC
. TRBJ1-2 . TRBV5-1 CASRGQNYGYTF TGCGCCAGCAGGGGGCAGAACTATGGCTACACCTTC
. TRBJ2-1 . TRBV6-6 CASSYGNEQFF TGTGCCAGCAGTTACGGGAATGAGCAGTTCTTC
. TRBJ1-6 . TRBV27 CASSYRGVYSPLHF TGTGCCAGCAGCTACCGGGGGGTTTATTCACCCCTCCACTTT
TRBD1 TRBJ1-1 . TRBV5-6 CASSSRTGMNTEAFF TGTGCCAGCAGCTCGAGGACAGGAATGAACACTGAAGCTTTCTTT
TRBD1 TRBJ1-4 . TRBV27 CASSFRGQGLGTNEKLFF TGTGCCAGCAGTTTTCGTGGACAGGGTTTGGGAACTAATGAAAAACTGTTTTTT
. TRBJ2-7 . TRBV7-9 CASSLSSYEQYF TGTGCCAGCAGCTTAAGCTCCTACGAGCAGTACTTC
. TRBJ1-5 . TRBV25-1 CASQGSNQPQHF TGTGCCAGCCAGGGTAGCAATCAGCCCCAGCATTTT
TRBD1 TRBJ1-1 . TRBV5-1 CASKMDRHQAFF TGCGCCAGTAAAATGGACAGGCATCAAGCTTTCTTT
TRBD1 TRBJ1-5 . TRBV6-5 CASSRTGTASQPQHF TGTGCCAGCAGCAGAACCGGGACAGCCAGTCAGCCCCAGCATTTT
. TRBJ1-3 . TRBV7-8 CASSPWGGGNTIYF TGTGCCAGCAGCCCCTGGGGTGGGGGAAACACCATATATTTT
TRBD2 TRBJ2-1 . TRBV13 CASSSPTAGGRWDEQFF TGTGCCAGCAGCTCCCCAACTGCGGGGGGGCGGTGGGATGAGCAGTTCTTC
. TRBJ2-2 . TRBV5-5 CASGDRTNTGELFF TGTGCCAGCGGCGACAGGACGAACACCGGGGAGCTGTTTTTT
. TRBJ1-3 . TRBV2 CASTDWAHSGNTIYF TGTGCCAGCACCGATTGGGCGCACTCTGGAAACACCATATATTTT
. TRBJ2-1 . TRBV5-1 CASSLELAYSLSEQFF TGCGCCAGCAGCTTGGAGTTAGCCTATTCCCTCTCAGAGCAGTTCTTC